These 16 T cell receptor beta chains were sequenced from one sample in a study of blood T cell repertoires in COVID-19. This table comes from immunoSEQ multiplex PCR, and its TCRdb copy is limited to in-frame clones, with some not included. The data hold around 310,000 clones, with around 91% observed a single time. Sequencing input: peripheral blood. The receptor set was obtained from a woman aged 40-49 years with COVID-19, enrolled during active disease.

In regard to this clone: Other nucleotide sequences from this sample produce the same CDR3. The chain recombines TRBV5-4 with TRBJ1-1, with a weak D call TRBD1 (6 bases). CDR1 is SGHNT and CDR2 is YYREEE in the germline V gene (reference sequence). CDR3 size: 14 residues. V lost 1 base, J lost 2 bases, and 9 bases lay in between. The CDR3 coding sequence is TGTGCCAGCAGCTTGAGACAGGCCAACACTGAAGCTTTCTTT. It codes for CASSLRQANTEAFF.

The rearrangement uses TRBV18 and TRBJ1-2; D gene unclear. This CDR3 has 15 residues. Germline V gene lookup returns CDR1 KGHSH and CDR2 LQKENI. Trimming left V 1 base short and J 5 bases short, with 14 bases between. CDR3 loop: CASSPLDRQIYGYTF. The CDR3 DNA reads as TGTGCCAGCTCACCACTCGACCGACAAATTTATGGCTACACCTTC.

V gene TRBV6-5 combines with J gene TRBJ1-2; D perhaps matches TRBD1 (5 bases). The CDR3 extends over 13 amino acids. Per the germline V gene, CDR1 is MNHEY and CDR2 is SVGAGI. Trimming stripped 6 bases from V and 6 bases from J, with 14 bases between. CDR3 protein: CASRRIQGDGYTF. In nucleotides, the CDR3 is TGTGCCAGCAGACGGATTCAGGGCGATGGCTACACCTTC.

The genes are TRBV5-5 and TRBJ1-4, with TRBD1 as a possible D gene (5 bases). The germline V and J ends were trimmed by 4 bases and 7 bases, with 17 bases remaining between them. CDR3 size: 15 residues. The germline gives CDR1 SGHKS, CDR2 YYEKEE (reference sequence). CDR3 amino acids: CASSPGGRLGEKLFF. The CDR3 coding sequence is TGTGCCAGCAGCCCCGGGGGAAGATTGGGTGAAAAACTGTTTTTT.

V is TRBV6-2 or TRBV6-3 and J is TRBJ2-7; 10 bases agree with TRBD2. Germline V gives CDR1 MNHEY, CDR2 SVGEGT. V lost 2 bases, J lost 2 bases, and 3 bases stayed unmatched. This CDR3 has 15 residues. Written as DNA, the CDR3 is TGTGCCAGCAGTTACCCACTAGCGGGAACCTACGAGCAGTACTTC. Its protein product is CASSYPLAGTYEQYF.

The genes are TRBV5-1 and TRBJ2-1; 8 nucleotides line up with TRBD2. The junction had 12 bases not matched to a gene; V was cut back by 4 bases and J by 6 bases. Germline V gene lookup returns CDR1 SGHRS and CDR2 YFSETQ. There are 16 residues in the CDR3. The CDR3 here is CASSGKLAGGVNEQFF. For the CDR3, the DNA is TGCGCCAGCAGCGGGAAACTAGCCGGGGGGGTCAATGAGCAGTTCTTC.

The gene calls are TRBV2 and TRBJ2-7, with D unclear. The CDR3 sequence is 12 residues long. The germline V gene has CDR1 SNHLY and CDR2 FYNNEI. V dropped 7 bases and J dropped 2 bases, with 9 bases sitting between them. The CDR3 DNA sequence: TGTGCCAGCACCCCCACACCCTACGAGCAGTACTTC. Protein product: CASTPTPYEQYF.

The chain recombines TRBV24-1 with TRBJ1-2, with a weak D call TRBD1 (5 bases). Trimming removed 4 bases at V and 6 bases at J, with 17 bases between. CDR1 is KGHDR and CDR2 is SFDVKD in the germline V gene. This CDR3 comprises 15 residues. The CDR3 nucleotides are TGTGCCACCAGTGACCCTCGACAGCCGGCGGATGGCTACACCTTC. Amino acids: CATSDPRQPADGYTF.

The J gene is TRBJ2-5, the V gene TRBV6-2 or TRBV6-3, with 8 bases identical to TRBD2. V lost 2 bases and J lost 6; bases outside the gene matches: 14. Germline values: CDR1 MNHEY, CDR2 SVGEGT. This CDR3 is built from 17 residues. In DNA, the CDR3 is TGTGCCAGCAGTTACGGAATTGGGCGGGGGGTTCAGAAGACCCAGTACTTC. Its translation is CASSYGIGRGVQKTQYF.

This clone is a singleton in its sample. V gene TRBV4-3 combines with J gene TRBJ1-2; TRBD1 agrees at 9 bases. Germline loops: CDR1 LGHNA, CDR2 YSLEER. This CDR3 region has 17 residues. J gave up 4 bases and V 1 base, and 10 bases lay outside the gene matches. CDR3 DNA: TGCGCCAGCAGCCAAGGCAGCACAGGGGGCGCTGGCTATGGCTACACCTTC. Its translation: CASSQGSTGGAGYGYTF.

The chain has TRBV6-1 and TRBJ1-2; 7 bases are shared with TRBD1. The CDR3 runs to 15 residues. V was pared by 3 bases and J by 3 bases, with 7 bases of the junction left unmatched. Germline CDR1 reads MNHNS; CDR2 reads SASEGT. The CDR3 sequence is CASSDLAGGYYGYTF. CDR3 nucleotide sequence: TGTGCCAGCAGTGATTTGGCAGGGGGGTACTATGGCTACACCTTC.

The CDR3 spells CASTTGGRFEKLFF. Here the CDR3 DNA reads TGTGCCAGTACGACAGGGGGTCGCTTTGAAAAACTGTTTTTT. This chain uses TRBV19 with TRBJ1-4, with TRBD1 matching 9 bases. Germline V gives CDR1 LNHDA, CDR2 SQIVND (reference sequence). The CDR3 runs to 14 residues. The ends lost 7 bases at V and 7 bases at J; junction bases unmatched: 7. The variable domain in full, completed from reference TRBV19 and TRBJ1-4, reads DGGITQSPKYLFRKEGQNVTLSCEQNLNHDAMYWYRQDPGQGLRLIYYSQIVNDFQKGDIAEGYSVSREKKESFPLTVTSAQKNPTAFYLCASTTGGRFEKLFFGSGTQLSVL.

The J gene is TRBJ1-2, the V gene TRBV12-5; 7 nucleotides align to TRBD1. Trimming at V came to 4 bases and at J to 5 bases, leaving 7 bases not matched to a gene. CDR1 and CDR2 from the germline V gene are LGHNT and FRNRAP. CDR3 length equals 14 residues. The DNA of the CDR3 is TGTGCTAGTGGTTCCCCGGGACAGAGATATGGCTACACCTTC. Its protein product is CASGSPGQRYGYTF. The variable domain in full, with the rest retrieved from reference TRBV12-5 and TRBJ1-2, is DARVTQTPRHKVTEMGQEVTMRCQPILGHNTVFWYRQTMMQGLELLAYFRNRAPLDDSGMPKDRFSAEMPDATLATLKIQPSEPRDSAVYFCASGSPGQRYGYTFGSGTRLTVV.

V usage is TRBV18 and J usage is TRBJ1-3; D gene uncertain. V was clipped by 3 bases and J by 6 bases, with 15 bases between them. The CDR3 consists of 15 residues. The germline gives CDR1 KGHSH, CDR2 LQKENI. The CDR3 nucleotides read TGTGCCAGCTCACCTGTAATCCAAAGAGAAAACACCATATATTTT. It yields the protein CASSPVIQRENTIYF.

The chain recombines TRBV11-2 with TRBJ2-7; 8 bases are a match to TRBD1. Trimming took 5 bases from V and 0 from J; bases not matched to a gene: 9. CDR3 length equals 16 residues. Germline CDR1 and CDR2: SGHAT and FQNNGV. CDR3 coding DNA: TGTGCCAGCAGCAAAGTAGCCGGGACAGGCTCCTACGAGCAGTACTTC. Amino acid sequence: CASSKVAGTGSYEQYF.

This sequence joins TRBV5-4 and TRBJ2-7, with 10 nucleotides matching TRBD1. The CDR3 has 14 amino acids. Germline V gene lookup returns CDR1 SGHNT and CDR2 YYREEE (reference sequence). After removal of 2 bases from V and 4 bases from J, the junction contained 3 bases not matched to a gene. The CDR3 protein is CASSLRDRGYEQYF. CDR3 in DNA: TGTGCCAGCAGCTTACGGGACAGGGGATACGAGCAGTACTTC.